The clone carrying this T cell receptor beta chain has a handful of counts. The data belong to a study of T cell repertoires in cytomegalovirus infection. The CDR3 has 15 amino acids. Trimming took 7 bases from V and 2 from J, leaving 21 bases between them. Per germline, CDR1 SQVTM and CDR2 ANQGSEA. One entry per CDR3 protein, called by TCRdb with MiXCR from the reads. The table includes 180,000 or so distinct CDR3 sequences, approximately 18% detected once. This sequence was found in a human donor in good health (CMV status not recorded). Some clones in this sample may be carry-over from other donors' samples. The V call is TRBV29-1, the J call TRBJ2-7; weak D call: TRBD1 (5 bases). The sequencing sample was made of CD8+ T cells from PBMCs. The CDR3 DNA reads TGCAGCGCTAGACTCAGGGCGCTAAGAACCTACGAGCAGTACTTC. This encodes CSARLRALRTYEQYF.